The entry below describes one TCR beta chain. Its antigen is not identified. The sample comes from a study of cytomegalovirus exposure and HLA in healthy donors. Study-wide results and caveats: Most of the TCR beta V segments (in an earlier analysis) were productive either about 87% or about 30% of the time.

The PCR ran on 60 Vbeta and 13 Jbeta primers. Generated by immunoSEQ multiplex PCR, the TCRdb table keeps only in-frame clones and is missing some. The sample holds 150,000 to 200,000 clones; around four fifths are singletons and the top ten take about 1.9%. The receptor comes from a female donor in good health and CMV-seronegative. Material: PBMCs.

CDR3 in amino acids: CATSRDLQGWWNSPLHF. The CDR3 bases are TGTGCCACCAGCAGAGATCTGCAGGGTTGGTGGAATTCACCCCTCCACTTT. The chain is built from TRBV15 and TRBJ1-6; tentatively, D is TRBD1 (5 bases). The length of the CDR3 is 17 residues. The germline gives CDR1 LNHNV, CDR2 YYDKDF (reference sequence). Trimming shortened V by 0 bases and J by 7 bases, and 16 bases separated the two germline ends. Using reference TRBV15 and TRBJ1-6 for the parts outside the CDR3, the full variable domain is DAMVIQNPRYQVTQFGKPVTLSCSQTLNHNVMYWYQQKSSQAPKLLFHYYDKDFNNEADTPDNFQSRRPNTSFCFLDIRSPGLGDTAMYLCATSRDLQGWWNSPLHFGNGTRLTVT.